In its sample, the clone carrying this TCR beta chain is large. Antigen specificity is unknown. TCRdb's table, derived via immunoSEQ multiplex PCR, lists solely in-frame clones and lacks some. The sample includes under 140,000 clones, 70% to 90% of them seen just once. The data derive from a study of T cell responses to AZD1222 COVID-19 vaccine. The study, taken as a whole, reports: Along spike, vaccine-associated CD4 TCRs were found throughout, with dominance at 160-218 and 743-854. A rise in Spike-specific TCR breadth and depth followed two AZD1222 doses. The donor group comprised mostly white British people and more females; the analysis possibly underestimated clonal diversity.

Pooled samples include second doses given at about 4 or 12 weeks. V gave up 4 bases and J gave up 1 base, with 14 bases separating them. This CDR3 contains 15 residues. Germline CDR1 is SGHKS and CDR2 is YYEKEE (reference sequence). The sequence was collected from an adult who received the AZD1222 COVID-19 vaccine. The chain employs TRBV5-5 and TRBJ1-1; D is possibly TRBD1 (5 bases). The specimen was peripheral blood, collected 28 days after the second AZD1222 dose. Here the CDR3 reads CASSTGGGANTEAFF. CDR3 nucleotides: TGTGCCAGCAGCACCGGCGGAGGGGCGAACACTGAAGCTTTCTTT. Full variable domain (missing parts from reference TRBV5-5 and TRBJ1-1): DAGVTQSPTHLIKTRGQQVTLRCSPISGHKSVSWYQQVLGQGPQFIFQYYEKEERGRGNFPDRFSARQFPNYSSELNVNALLLGDSALYLCASSTGGGANTEAFFGQGTRLTVV.